The clone carrying this T cell receptor (beta chain) was seen a few times. Its antigen remains unidentified. The CDR3 consists of 11 residues. The V gene lost 3 bases and the J gene lost 2 bases, with 1 base spanning the gap. In germline, CDR1 is MNHEY, CDR2 SMNVEV (reference sequence). Treatment specified: roughly ten-day PBMC culture with coronavirus spike peptide pools or control peptides (ViraFEST assay). Cultured CD4+ T cell DNA was sequenced using the Oncomine TCR Beta short-read assay. In TCRdb, the PCR reads were re-called with MiXCR into one record per CDR3 protein. The sample carries about 19,000 distinct CDR3 sequences, under 60% recorded once. These data are taken from a study of vaccination and CD4 T cells after COVID-19.

V gene TRBV27 combines with J gene TRBJ2-5, with unresolved D. The source is a human donor who had recovered from COVID-19. This sample comprised CD4+ T cells from blood, cultured in vitro, obtained after SARS-CoV-2 vaccination. The CDR3, as DNA: TGTGCCAGCAGTTTTCAAGAGACCCAGTACTTC. Its translation: CASSFQETQYF.